Below, 20 T cell receptor beta chains from the same sample are listed, as sequenced in a study of blood T cell repertoires in COVID-19. Assay: immunoSEQ multiplex PCR; the TCRdb copy retains only in-frame clones and omits some. The repertoire holds 95,000 to 150,000 clones, with roughly 90% as singletons. The sequenced material came from peripheral blood. These receptors were taken from a man between 50 and 59 years old with COVID-19, enrolled during active disease.

V gene TRBV5-1 combines with J gene TRBJ2-7, with a weak D call TRBD1 (6 bases). CDR1 and CDR2 from the germline V gene are SGHRS and YFSETQ. The CDR3 length is 14 residues. With 4 bases removed from V and 7 bases from J, the gap between germline ends came to 18 bases. This chain's CDR3 is CASSAGTRRLEQYF. CDR3 in DNA: TGCGCCAGCAGCGCCGGGACACGGAGACTTGAGCAGTACTTC.

This chain links TRBV18 with TRBJ2-2; maybe TRBD1 (6 bases). From germline, CDR1 is KGHSH and CDR2 LQKENI. This CDR3 has 14 residues. Trimming took 5 bases from V and 5 from J, leaving 12 bases between them. Here the CDR3 DNA reads TGTGCCAGCTCAGGTGGACAGCAGACCGGGGAGCTGTTTTTT. It encodes CASSGGQQTGELFF.

This clone was seen a handful of times. For the CDR3, the DNA is TGTGCCTGGGGACAGGGAAATCAGCCCCAGCATTTT. It yields the protein CAWGQGNQPQHF. The J gene is TRBJ1-5, the V gene TRBV30, with 8 bases fitting TRBD1. With V trimmed by 5 bases and J by 4 bases, 1 base remained unmatched. The CDR3 totals 12 residues. CDR1 and CDR2 from the germline V gene are GTSNPN and SVGIG (reference sequence).

The rearrangement uses TRBV7-9 and TRBJ2-7, with TRBD1 matching over 7 bases. With 5 bases clipped from V and 2 bases from J, the junction kept 9 bases outside the gene matches. The CDR3 contains 15 residues. The germline V gene encodes CDR1 SEHNR and CDR2 FQNEAQ (reference sequence). In nucleotides, the CDR3 is TGTGCCAGCAGCCCCCAGGGGGTTTCGACCTACGAGCAGTACTTC. It translates to CASSPQGVSTYEQYF.

J is TRBJ2-1 and V is TRBV28; 10 bases line up with TRBD2. CDR1 is MDHEN, CDR2 SYDVKM, per germline. The CDR3 covers 13 residues. Trimming at V came to 6 bases and at J to 9 bases, leaving 5 bases not matched to a gene. CDR3 coding DNA: TGTGCCAGCAGAGAAGCGGGAGGGGGTGAGCAGTTCTTC. It codes for CASREAGGGEQFF. Using reference TRBV28 and TRBJ2-1 for the parts outside the CDR3, the full variable domain is DVKVTQSSRYLVKRTGEKVFLECVQDMDHENMFWYRQDPGLGLRLIYFSYDVKMKEKGDIPEGYSVSREKKERFSLILESASTNQTSMYLCASREAGGGEQFFGPGTRLTVL.

The chain uses TRBV12-3 or TRBV12-4 and TRBJ2-7; TRBD2 is a possible D gene (5 bases). Trimming cost V 6 bases and J 7 bases, with 13 bases left between them. The CDR3 loop spans 12 amino acids. CDR3 sequence (DNA): TGTGCCAGCAGAACGACCCCGGGGGAGCAGTACTTC. Encoded protein: CASRTTPGEQYF.

The gene calls are TRBV30 and TRBJ2-3; D is perhaps TRBD1 (5 bases). V lost 1 base and J 9 bases, leaving 17 bases between the germline ends. In germline, CDR1 is GTSNPN, CDR2 SVGIG (reference sequence). The CDR3 runs 14 residues. CDR3 amino acids: CAWSGQFARPTQYF. As DNA, the CDR3 is TGTGCCTGGAGTGGACAGTTCGCCCGTCCGACGCAGTATTTT.

This clone was picked up a small number of times. The chain employs TRBV11-3 and TRBJ1-1; unclear D gene. The CDR3 spans 12 residues. Germline V gene data show CDR1 as SGHNT and CDR2 as YENEEA. V lost 5 bases, J lost 3 bases, and 7 bases lay in between. CDR3 DNA sequence: TGTGCCAGCAGCCCCCCTGACACTGAAGCTTTCTTT. This codes for CASSPPDTEAFF.

The CDR3, as DNA: TGCGCCAGCTCCCCCAGCGGGAGTTACGAGCAGTACTTC. It is translated as CASSPSGSYEQYF. V gene TRBV4-1 combines with J gene TRBJ2-7; 8 positions match TRBD2. This CDR3 is 13 amino acids long. The junction had 7 bases not matched to a gene; V was cut back by 8 bases and J by 4 bases. The V gene's germline CDR1 is MGHRA and CDR2 YSYEKL.

The chain combines TRBV5-4 with TRBJ2-2; D is perhaps TRBD1 (5 bases). CDR1 is SGHNT, CDR2 YYREEE, per germline (reference sequence). Trimming shortened V by 5 bases and J by 3 bases, and 8 bases separated the two germline ends. This CDR3 has 13 amino acids. The CDR3 here is CASSFRDTGELFF. The CDR3 DNA reads as TGTGCCAGCAGTTTCAGGGACACCGGGGAGCTGTTTTTT.

The chain recombines TRBV18 with TRBJ2-3, with TRBD1 as a possible D gene (6 bases). The CDR3 runs to 13 residues. Trimming shortened V by 6 bases and J by 0 bases, and 7 bases separated the two germline ends. The germline CDR1 and CDR2 sequences are KGHSH and LQKENI. For the CDR3, the DNA is TGTGCCAGCTCTGGACAGAGCACAGATACGCAGTATTTT. Translated, it gives CASSGQSTDTQYF.

This chain uses TRBV11-1 with TRBJ2-2, with D uncertain. V dropped 5 bases and J dropped 4 bases, with 11 bases sitting between them. CDR3 length: 14 residues. The germline gives CDR1 SGHAT, CDR2 FQDESV (reference sequence). CDR3 sequence: CASSPRGVTGELFF. CDR3 sequence (DNA): TGTGCCAGCAGCCCCCGTGGAGTCACCGGGGAGCTGTTTTTT.

The chain joins TRBV7-2 to TRBJ1-1, with 8 bases fitting TRBD1. V trimming: 1 base; J trimming: 4 bases; junction bases outside the gene matches: 5. This CDR3 spans 15 amino acids. Germline assignment: CDR1 SGHTA and CDR2 FQGNSA. The CDR3: CASSLVSRGRTEAFF. CDR3 coding DNA: TGTGCCAGCAGCTTAGTGTCCAGGGGGCGCACTGAAGCTTTCTTT.

V and J are TRBV4-2 and TRBJ1-2; TRBD1 matches 7 bases. Germline lookup yields CDR1 LGHNA and CDR2 YNFKEQ. This CDR3 spans 13 amino acids. The J segment lost 3 bases and the V segment lost 4 bases, leaving 2 bases of the junction unmatched. CDR3 coding DNA: TGTGCCAGCAGCCCAGGACAGGACTATGGCTACACCTTC. This codes for CASSPGQDYGYTF.

The V gene is TRBV6-5, the J gene TRBJ2-1; 10 bases are shared with TRBD2. This CDR3 comprises 15 residues. J was trimmed by 7 bases and V by 7 bases; bases with no gene match: 10. From germline, CDR1 is MNHEY and CDR2 SVGAGI. CDR3 sequence reads: CASTLAGVEWNEQFF. CDR3 nucleotides: TGTGCCAGCACCCTAGCGGGAGTTGAGTGGAATGAGCAGTTCTTC.

This clone was recorded once. The chain has TRBV6-2 or TRBV6-3 and TRBJ2-3; D is uncertain. Germline-derived CDR1 and CDR2 are MNHEY and SVGEGT. The CDR3 runs 11 residues. Trimming took 6 bases from V and 6 from J, leaving 7 bases between them. Here the CDR3 DNA reads TGTGCCAGCAGCTTGAGTGATACGCAGTATTTT. Amino acids: CASSLSDTQYF.

This CDR3 reads CASSIVRASWTDTQYF. In nucleotides, the CDR3 is TGTGCCAGTAGTATAGTCAGGGCTTCTTGGACAGATACGCAGTATTTT. V usage is TRBV19 and J usage is TRBJ2-3, with D maybe TRBD1 (5 bases). Germline loops: CDR1 LNHDA, CDR2 SQIVND (reference sequence). V was cut by 1 base and J by 3 bases, with 14 bases left in between. The CDR3 runs to 16 residues.

The chain joins TRBV24-1 to TRBJ1-2; possible D gene TRBD1, 5 bases. The V end was cut by 5 bases, the J end by 8 bases, with 11 bases between. In germline, CDR1 is KGHDR, CDR2 SFDVKD. CDR3 length: 12 residues. The chain's CDR3 is CATSVGGEGYTF. Written as DNA, the CDR3 is TGTGCCACCAGTGTTGGAGGGGAAGGCTACACCTTC.

J is TRBJ2-7 and V is TRBV28; the match to TRBD1 covers 7 bases. The CDR3 contains 16 residues. Germline CDR1 reads MDHEN; CDR2 reads SYDVKM. Trimming removed 0 bases from V and 4 bases from J; junction bases left unmatched: 9. CDR3 sequence (DNA): TGTGCCAGCAGTTTATGGGCCTCGACAGGGATATACGAGCAGTACTTC. Its translation: CASSLWASTGIYEQYF.

As for this clone: This specimen includes other DNA sequences encoding the same CDR3. The chain carries TRBV19 and TRBJ1-3; D perhaps matches TRBD1 (6 bases). The CDR3 contains 14 residues. Germline assignment: CDR1 LNHDA and CDR2 SQIVND (reference sequence). Deletions cut 7 bases from V and 0 bases from J, with 10 bases between. CDR3: CASTRGSSGNTIYF. CDR3 coding DNA: TGTGCCAGTACCAGGGGCTCCTCTGGAAACACCATATATTTT.